Listed below are T cell receptor beta chains from one sample, sequenced in a study of neoadjuvant nivolumab and ipilimumab in lung cancer. Clones were sequenced by immunoSEQ multiplex PCR, and TCRdb holds only the in-frame ones, with some missing. This sample yields 25,000 to 30,000 clones, of which under 85% are seen a single time; 5.1% belongs to the top ten. The sample consisted of tumor tissue, taken after neoadjuvant nivolumab, alone or with ipilimumab, at or shortly before surgery. These receptors were taken from an adult with non-small cell lung cancer. Both conserved end residues are part of each CDR3. The D gene is left open where the match is weak. Expanded clones are given a class, and other clones once, few, many or no size at all.

>-|TRBV25-1|TRBJ2-3|TRBD2
TGTGCCAGCAGTGGTGGACTAGCGGGAGGACAAGATACGCAGTATTTT
CASSGGLAGGQDTQYF
>-|TRBV19|TRBJ1-2|-
TGTGCCAGTAGTCAAGGACGGGGTTGGTATGGCTACACCTTC
CASSQGRGWYGYTF
>-|TRBV7-2|TRBJ2-3|-
TGTGCCAGCAGCCGACCACCCCTCTTCACGCAGTATTTT
CASSRPPLFTQYF
>-|TRBV30|TRBJ2-3|-
TGTGCCCGGGAAAGCGGGAGCACAGATACGCAGTATTTT
CARESGSTDTQYF
>-|TRBV11-3|TRBJ2-3|-
TGTGCCAGCAGCTTAGGCCCGAGTGATACGCAGTATTTT
CASSLGPSDTQYF
>-|TRBV19|TRBJ1-2|-
TGTGCCAGTAGTATAGGACGGGGGCGTGTTGGCTACACCTTC
CASSIGRGRVGYTF
>-|TRBV5-4|TRBJ2-5|TRBD1
TGTGCCAGCAGCTTGGCCCCGACAGGGGGCGTCGAGACCCAGTACTTC
CASSLAPTGGVETQYF
>-|TRBV2|TRBJ2-7|-
TGTGCCAGCGGAGTAGCCTACGAGCAGTACTTC
CASGVAYEQYF
>few|TRBV6-1|TRBJ1-1|-
TGTGCCAGCACCCGGCAGTCCTGGGGTGAAGCTTTCTTT
CASTRQSWGEAFF
>once|TRBV7-9|TRBJ2-2|TRBD1
TGTGCCAGCAGCTTAGTAATCGGACAGGGTTTAACCGGGGAGCTGTTTTTT
CASSLVIGQGLTGELFF
>once|TRBV7-2|TRBJ2-7|-
TGTGCCAGCAGCTTAGCGCCGGGGGTCTACGAGCAGTACTTC
CASSLAPGVYEQYF
>-|TRBV18|TRBJ2-1|TRBD2
TGTGCCAGCTCACCGGCGGGAGGGAGACGGGATGAGCAGTTCTTC
CASSPAGGRRDEQFF
>few|TRBV27|TRBJ1-5|TRBD1
TGTGCCAGCAGCTCACAGGGGAGGCAGCCCCAGCATTTT
CASSSQGRQPQHF
>-|TRBV6-5|TRBJ2-3|-
TGTGCCAGCTTCCGGGACTCAGGCACAGATACGCAGTATTTT
CASFRDSGTDTQYF
>-|TRBV30|TRBJ1-4|-
TGTGCCTGGAAGAGAACAGGCCGAAATGAAAAACTGTTTTTT
CAWKRTGRNEKLFF
>-|TRBV5-4|TRBJ2-5|-
TGTGCCAGCAGCACCACCCGAGAGACCCAGTACTTC
CASSTTRETQYF
>-|TRBV7-2|TRBJ1-2|TRBD1
TGTGCCAGCAGCTTAGCAGGACAGGGGATGGGCTACACCTTC
CASSLAGQGMGYTF
>-|TRBV6-1|TRBJ1-6|-
TGTGCCAGCCCAGAGTTGGGATCACCCCTCCACTTT
CASPELGSPLHF
>few|TRBV7-6|TRBJ2-6|TRBD1
TGTGCCAGCAGCCCCGGGGACAGGTACTCTGGGGCCAACGTCCTGACTTTC
CASSPGDRYSGANVLTF
>-|TRBV5-6|TRBJ1-2|TRBD1
TGTGCCAGCAGCCCCCGGGACAGGCCTGGAGACACCTTC
CASSPRDRPGDTF
>-|TRBV30|TRBJ2-3|TRBD2
TGTGCCTGGAGGAGGACTAGCGGGCCGAGGGATACGCAGTATTTT
CAWRRTSGPRDTQYF
>-|TRBV5-4|TRBJ2-1|TRBD2
TGTGCCAGCAGACGACCCGGGACTAGCGGGTCCTACAATGAGCAGTTCTTC
CASRRPGTSGSYNEQFF
>-|TRBV11-3|TRBJ2-7|-
TGTGCCAGCAGCTCTACTGCTGAGGGCTCCTACGAGCAGTACTTC
CASSSTAEGSYEQYF
>once|TRBV28|TRBJ2-2|TRBD1
TGTGCCAGCAGTTTTTTGAGGACAGGGGGCCTGGCGGAGCTGTTTTTT
CASSFLRTGGLAELFF
>-|TRBV27|TRBJ2-7|-
TGTGCCAGCAGGGTCACAGGGACGGACGAGCAGTACTTC
CASRVTGTDEQYF
>-|TRBV29-1|TRBJ1-3|-
TGCAGCGTTGTTGTGAGGGGAAACACCATATATTTT
CSVVVRGNTIYF
>-|TRBV19|TRBJ1-5|-
TGTGCCAGTAGTTACCGGGAGTTTAATCAGCCCCAGCATTTT
CASSYREFNQPQHF
>-|TRBV5-1|TRBJ2-7|-
TGCGCCAGCAGAATTGCAGGGAGCTCCTACGAGCAGTACTTC
CASRIAGSSYEQYF
>-|TRBV28|TRBJ2-2|-
TGTGCCACCGTAAAACATAGGAACACCGGGGAGCTGTTTTTT
CATVKHRNTGELFF
>-|TRBV11-2|TRBJ2-1|-
TGTGCCAGCAGCTTAGGGGATGATTTTGCCAATGAGCAGTTCTTC
CASSLGDDFANEQFF
>few|TRBV6-5|TRBJ1-1|-
TGTGCCAGCAGTCTCCAAACTGGGACTGAAGCTTTCTTT
CASSLQTGTEAFF
>-|TRBV27|TRBJ1-2|-
TGTGCCAGCAGTTTGTGGGGCCGAGGTGGTAGCTACACCTTC
CASSLWGRGGSYTF
>-|TRBV19|TRBJ1-3|TRBD1
TGTGCCAGTAGTTTGAGGGGGCTCGGAGCTGGAAACACCATATATTTT
CASSLRGLGAGNTIYF
>-|TRBV5-1|TRBJ1-1|-
TGCGCCAGCAGCTCCGACGGGGGGAACACTGAAGCTTTCTTT
CASSSDGGNTEAFF
>-|TRBV9|TRBJ2-3|-
TGTGCCAGCAGCGTAGGGGTTGGGGATACGCAGTATTTT
CASSVGVGDTQYF
>once|TRBV11-3|TRBJ2-2|-
TGTGCCAGCAGCTTAGATAGACTAGCCGGGGAGCTGTTTTTT
CASSLDRLAGELFF
>-|TRBV30|TRBJ1-5|-
TGTGCCTGGAGTGTGAGGGACAATCAGCCCCAGCATTTT
CAWSVRDNQPQHF
>-|TRBV14|TRBJ2-2|-
TGTGCCAGCAGCCCTCTTCAGACAGAGAACACCGGGGAGCTGTTTTTT
CASSPLQTENTGELFF
>few|TRBV12-5|TRBJ1-2|-
TGTGCTAGTGGTTTGGATTCCGGAGGGGGCTATGGCTACACCTTC
CASGLDSGGGYGYTF
>-|TRBV28|TRBJ1-4|TRBD1
TGTGCCAGCACAGACAGGGTTGAAAAACTGTTTTTT
CASTDRVEKLFF
>-|TRBV7-9|TRBJ1-5|-
TGTGCCAGCAGCTTAGGGGGGGATCAGCCCCAGCATTTT
CASSLGGDQPQHF
>few|TRBV11-2|TRBJ1-2|TRBD1
TGTGCCAGCAGCATTAGCCTAAGGGGGCCCGACTATGGCTACACCTTC
CASSISLRGPDYGYTF